These 28 T cell receptor beta chains came from one sample sequenced in a study of shared T cell receptors in the human thymus. Sequencing used immunoSEQ multiplex PCR; TCRdb keeps in-frame clones, though not all of them. The sample holds fewer than 700,000 clones, around 87% seen once. This sample was shared with a second study, whose subject was human thymus T cells.

Source material: thymocytes. Source of these receptors: a boy younger than two with a congenital heart defect.

In DNA, the CDR3 is TGTGCCAGCAGCCAAGGGGCAGGCAGGAATGACGGGACTAGCGGGAGGAGGGATGAGCAGTTCTTC. It translates to CASSQGAGRNDGTSGRRDEQFF. The chain links TRBV4-2 to TRBJ2-1, with 15 bases lining up with TRBD2. J was trimmed by 8 bases and V by 1 base; bases with no gene match: 21. Germline lookup yields CDR1 LGHNA and CDR2 YNFKEQ. This CDR3 comprises 22 residues.

The rearrangement uses TRBV7-2 and TRBJ1-3, with a weak D call TRBD1 (5 bases). The V and J ends lost 5 bases and 1 base respectively, with 9 bases between them. CDR3 length: 14 residues. In germline, CDR1 is SGHTA, CDR2 FQGNSA. In nucleotides, the CDR3 is TGTGCCAGCAGCCCGGGGGGGTCTGGAAACACCATATATTTT. Translated: CASSPGGSGNTIYF.

The chain combines TRBV11-3 with TRBJ2-7; 7 bases map to TRBD2. J lost 2 bases, V lost 2 bases, and 12 bases had no gene match. Germline-derived CDR1 and CDR2 are SGHNT and YENEEA. The length of the CDR3 is 17 residues. CDR3 protein: CASSLTLGTTNPYEQYF. The CDR3 DNA follows: TGTGCCAGCAGCTTAACCCTTGGGACTACCAACCCCTACGAGCAGTACTTC. The full variable domain, its missing parts supplied by reference TRBV11-3 and TRBJ2-7, is EAGVVQSPRYKIIEKKQPVAFWCNPISGHNTLYWYLQNLGQGPELLIRYENEEAVDDSQLPKDRFSAERLKGVDSTLKIQPAELGDSAVYLCASSLTLGTTNPYEQYFGPGTRLTVT.

V and J are TRBV19 and TRBJ2-7, with 7 bases lining up with TRBD2. The CDR3 has 15 residues. After removal of 6 bases from V and 3 bases from J, the junction contained 11 bases not matched to a gene. CDR1 and CDR2 from the germline V gene are LNHDA and SQIVND (reference sequence). The CDR3 here is CASSLLLASFYEQYF. The CDR3 DNA sequence: TGTGCCAGTAGCCTCTTACTAGCGAGCTTCTACGAGCAGTACTTC.

This rearrangement joins TRBV6-4 to TRBJ2-5; 7 bases fit TRBD2. The length of the CDR3 is 15 residues. V shed 5 bases and J 2 bases; nucleotides not matched to a gene: 8. The germline gives CDR1 MRHNA, CDR2 SNTAGT. CDR3 DNA sequence: TGTGCCAGCAGTCCCCGGGGAGGGAGGCAAGAGACCCAGTACTTC. It specifies CASSPRGGRQETQYF.

This chain uses TRBV10-2 with TRBJ2-1; 13 nucleotides align to TRBD2. V lost 6 bases to trimming and J lost 6 bases; unmatched junction nucleotides: 5. The CDR3 consists of 15 residues. Per germline, CDR1 WSHSY and CDR2 SAAADI. The CDR3 DNA is TGCGCCAGCAGATGGACTAGCGGGAGTGGCAATGAGCAGTTCTTC. Translating it yields CASRWTSGSGNEQFF.

CDR3: CASSLVGQETQYF. The CDR3 region has the DNA TGCGCCAGCAGCTTGGTCGGGCAAGAGACCCAGTACTTC. The chain couples TRBV5-1 to TRBJ2-5; no clear D. Germline CDR1 reads SGHRS; CDR2 reads YFSETQ. The ends were cut back, 0 bases at V and 2 bases at J, with 5 bases in the middle. The CDR3 length is 13 residues.

J is TRBJ2-7 and V is TRBV7-9; 9 bases fit TRBD2. Looked up from germline, CDR1 is SEHNR and CDR2 is FQNEAQ (reference sequence). V dropped 5 bases and J dropped 7; count of bases not matched to a gene: 21. The CDR3 has 18 amino acids. The CDR3, as DNA: TGTGCCAGCAGCGTCACGACCGCCTGGACTAGCGAAACAGGGGAGCAGTACTTC. Protein sequence: CASSVTTAWTSETGEQYF. Full variable domain (rest looked up from reference TRBV7-9 and TRBJ2-7): DTGVSQNPRHKITKRGQNVTFRCDPISEHNRLYWYRQTLGQGPEFLTYFQNEAQLEKSRLLSDRFSAERPKGSFSTLEIQRTEQGDSAMYLCASSVTTAWTSETGEQYFGPGTRLTVT.

This rearrangement joins TRBV7-9 to TRBJ1-4; D might be TRBD1 (5 bases). The germline V gene has CDR1 SEHNR and CDR2 FQNEAQ (reference sequence). This CDR3 has 17 amino acids. V lost 4 bases, J lost 3 bases, and 18 bases lay in between. The chain's CDR3 is CASSSAGIRGANEKLFF. The CDR3 nucleotides read TGTGCCAGCAGCTCCGCCGGAATACGGGGGGCTAATGAAAAACTGTTTTTT. Drawing the rest from reference TRBV7-9 and TRBJ1-4, the complete variable domain is DTGVSQNPRHKITKRGQNVTFRCDPISEHNRLYWYRQTLGQGPEFLTYFQNEAQLEKSRLLSDRFSAERPKGSFSTLEIQRTEQGDSAMYLCASSSAGIRGANEKLFFGSGTQLSVL.

V usage is TRBV30 and J usage is TRBJ2-4; maybe TRBD2 (6 bases). Trimming shortened V by 4 bases and J by 7 bases, and 23 bases separated the two germline ends. The CDR3 covers 16 residues. Germline CDR1 and CDR2: GTSNPN and SVGIG (reference sequence). Here the CDR3 DNA reads TGTGCCTGGACTCCCGGGAGCCTTACGAGGAGGAACATTCAGTACTTC. Its translation is CAWTPGSLTRRNIQYF.

The V and J genes are TRBV4-3 and TRBJ1-1, with a tentative D call TRBD1 (5 bases). V lost 1 base and J 5 bases, leaving 14 bases between the germline ends. Germline V gene sequence: CDR1 LGHNA, CDR2 YSLEER. The length of the CDR3 is 15 residues. CDR3 protein: CASSQAVQGGTEAFF. CDR3 nucleotide sequence: TGCGCCAGCAGCCAAGCGGTTCAGGGAGGAACTGAAGCTTTCTTT.

The chain is built from TRBV6-4 and TRBJ2-1; 10 bases align to TRBD2. Germline V CDR1 and CDR2: MRHNA, SNTAGT. V shed 5 bases, J shed 6 bases, and the junction held 10 bases outside the gene matches. The CDR3 totals 16 residues. CDR3 DNA: TGTGCCAGCAGTCGAGCGGCAGCGGGAGGGTTCAATGAGCAGTTCTTC. Translated: CASSRAAAGGFNEQFF.

This clone is a singleton in its sample. The chain has TRBV4-2 and TRBJ2-1, with TRBD1 matching over 7 bases. Germline V CDR1 and CDR2: LGHNA, YNFKEQ. The V segment lost 0 bases and the J segment 2 bases; nucleotides outside the gene matches: 7. CDR3 length equals 17 residues. For the CDR3, the DNA is TGTGCCAGCAGCCAAGATCCGAACAGGGGCACCTACAATGAGCAGTTCTTC. This gives the protein CASSQDPNRGTYNEQFF.

The gene calls are TRBV27 and TRBJ2-5; the match to TRBD1 covers 9 bases. This CDR3 is 13 amino acids long. CDR1 is MNHEY and CDR2 is SMNVEV in the germline V gene (reference sequence). The CDR3 DNA reads TGTGCTACCTGGACAGGGGAAGACAAGACCCAGTACTTC. This gives the protein CATWTGEDKTQYF.

In DNA form, the CDR3 reads TGCGCCAGCAGTCAATCCGTTTTGTCCACCGGGGAGCTGTTTTTT. This sequence encodes CASSQSVLSTGELFF. The rearrangement joins TRBV23-1 to TRBJ2-2; D is unresolved. TRBV23-1 is an open reading frame whose function is uncertain. The CDR3 has 15 amino acids. V lost 0 bases to trimming and J lost 4 bases, with 9 bases between them.

The chain carries TRBV9 and TRBJ2-1, with TRBD2 matching 12 bases. J was trimmed by 0 bases and V by 4 bases; bases with no gene match: 8. The CDR3 is 18 amino acids. Per the germline V gene, CDR1 is SGDLS and CDR2 is YYNGEE. The CDR3 reads CASSPRTSGVSSYNEQFF. The CDR3 coding sequence is TGTGCCAGCAGCCCGCGGACTAGCGGGGTTTCCTCCTACAATGAGCAGTTCTTC.

This clone was seen only once. V and J are TRBV25-1 and TRBJ1-5; D call uncertain. The CDR3 contains 16 residues. Trimming took off 8 bases at V and 0 bases at J, with 17 bases between the two ends. Looked up from germline, CDR1 is MGHDK and CDR2 is SYGVNS. The CDR3 sequence is CASPALRSYSNQPQHF. CDR3 nucleotide sequence: TGTGCCAGCCCGGCTCTAAGGAGCTATAGCAATCAGCCCCAGCATTTT.

The J gene is TRBJ2-1, the V gene TRBV9, with 7 bases identical to TRBD2. Germline V gene lookup returns CDR1 SGDLS and CDR2 YYNGEE. The CDR3 consists of 19 residues. With V trimmed by 3 bases and J by 7 bases, 22 bases remained unmatched. Here the CDR3 reads CASSERGWSGNPPRNEQFF. CDR3 in DNA: TGTGCCAGCAGCGAGAGGGGTTGGAGCGGGAACCCACCACGGAATGAGCAGTTCTTC.

The rearrangement joins TRBV7-6 to TRBJ2-5; D might be TRBD2 (6 bases). The CDR3 is 15 amino acids. The germline CDR1 and CDR2 sequences are SGHVS and FNYEAQ. V shed 2 bases and J shed 2 bases, with 12 bases lying between them. CDR3 region: CASSLWRDGQETQYF. In DNA form, the CDR3 reads TGTGCCAGCAGCTTATGGCGGGACGGGCAAGAGACCCAGTACTTC.

This chain joins TRBV9 and TRBJ2-7; TRBD1 might be the D (6 bases). The CDR3 sequence is 15 residues long. Germline-derived CDR1 and CDR2 are SGDLS and YYNGEE. V lost 0 bases and J 4 bases, leaving 14 bases between the germline ends. CDR3 residues: CASSVAGDLRYEQYF. CDR3 nucleotide sequence: TGTGCCAGCAGCGTAGCAGGGGACCTCAGGTACGAGCAGTACTTC.

The chain recombines TRBV21-1 with TRBJ1-5; the table's D call, TRBD1, has no DNA check behind it. TRBV21-1 is termed a pseudogene. The CDR3 has 15 residues. The CDR3 loop is CASSKRGTRNQPQHF. The DNA for the CDR3 is TGTGCCAGCAGCAAGAGGGGGACACGTAATCAGCCCCAGCATTTT.

This chain uses TRBV4-3 with TRBJ1-2; perhaps TRBD1 as D (5 bases). The CDR3 totals 16 residues. In germline, CDR1 is LGHNA, CDR2 YSLEER. Trimming took 0 bases from V and 3 from J, leaving 14 bases between them. The CDR3 loop is CASSQDLNRMDYGYTF. DNA for the CDR3: TGCGCCAGCAGCCAAGATCTGAACAGGATGGACTATGGCTACACCTTC.

This clone has a single count. The chain is built from TRBV6-1 and TRBJ2-1; D might be TRBD1 (6 bases). Germline V gene data show CDR1 as MNHNS and CDR2 as SASEGT. The CDR3 spans 12 residues. The V end was cut by 7 bases, the J end by 5 bases, with 9 bases between. The DNA for the CDR3 is TGTGCCAGCACTAGACAGGACAATGAGCAGTTCTTC. This sequence encodes CASTRQDNEQFF.

V usage is TRBV7-9 and J usage is TRBJ2-1; 8 bases fit TRBD1. From germline, CDR1 is SEHNR and CDR2 FQNEAQ (reference sequence). V lost 11 bases, J lost 3 bases, and 6 bases stayed unmatched. This CDR3 contains 13 residues. CDR3: CAYEGQDYNEQFF. DNA for the CDR3: TGTGCCTATGAGGGACAGGACTACAATGAGCAGTTCTTC.

The chain carries TRBV4-1 and TRBJ1-1; TRBD1 is a possible D gene (5 bases). The CDR3 is made up of 15 amino acids. The V and J ends lost 1 base and 1 base respectively, with 10 bases between them. Per the germline V gene, CDR1 is MGHRA and CDR2 is YSYEKL. The CDR3 nucleotides read TGCGCCAGCAGCCAAGCACAGCAGGGGAACACTGAAGCTTTCTTT. Its protein product is CASSQAQQGNTEAFF.

V gene TRBV4-3 combines with J gene TRBJ2-2, with TRBD2 matching 8 bases. CDR3 length: 20 residues. Germline CDR1 LGHNA, CDR2 YSLEER. The V and J ends lost 0 bases and 4 bases, in that order; junction bases with no gene match: 16. The CDR3, as DNA: TGCGCCAGCAGCCAAGATGAGCGGGAGAGGTCCCTGGTGGCCACCGGGGAGCTGTTTTTT. It encodes CASSQDERERSLVATGELFF.

J is TRBJ2-4 and V is TRBV11-3; D may be TRBD1 (6 bases). The CDR3 sequence is 17 residues long. Germline CDR1 reads SGHNT; CDR2 reads YENEEA. Trimming left V 3 bases short and J 0 bases short, with 15 bases between. In DNA form, the CDR3 reads TGTGCCAGCAGCTTCCTGACAGGAATTTTAGCCAAAAACATTCAGTACTTC. Translated, it gives CASSFLTGILAKNIQYF.

The rearrangement uses TRBV5-1 and TRBJ2-5; 9 bases agree with TRBD2. The CDR3 covers 15 residues. Germline CDR1 is SGHRS and CDR2 is YFSETQ. J lost 5 bases, V lost 0 bases, and 5 bases had no gene match. The CDR3 DNA is TGCGCCAGCAGCTTGGAGGCGGGAGGGTTGGAGACCCAGTACTTC. Encoded protein: CASSLEAGGLETQYF.